This is a list of T cell receptor beta chains from one sample in a study of cytomegalovirus exposure and HLA in healthy donors. Libraries were prepared by immunoSEQ multiplex PCR; TCRdb keeps only in-frame clonotypes and omits some of them. The sample lists fewer than 200,000 clones; approximately 77% were seen once. The sequenced sample was PBMCs. Receptors were obtained from a male donor in good health and CMV-seropositive. The CDR3 runs from the conserved cysteine through the conserved F or W. The D gene is left open where the match is weak. Expanded clones are given a class, and other clones once, few, many or no size at all.

j_call,clone_size,d_call,v_call,cdr3_aa,cdr3_nt
TRBJ2-2,.,.,TRBV4-1,CASSRNPITGANTGELFF,TGCGCCAGCAGCCGAAATCCTATCACAGGTGCGAACACCGGGGAGCTGTTTTTT
TRBJ2-7,.,.,TRBV4-2,CASSQDFAVVQYEQYF,TGTGCCAGCAGCCAAGATTTCGCAGTGGTACAATACGAGCAGTACTTC
TRBJ1-6,.,TRBD1,TRBV7-6,CASSLDPYGPGQGDDSPLHF,TGTGCCAGCAGCTTAGACCCCTATGGGCCCGGACAGGGTGACGATTCACCCCTCCACTTT
TRBJ2-5,.,TRBD1,TRBV2,CASTLGQAQETQYF,TGTGCCAGCACCCTAGGACAGGCCCAAGAGACCCAGTACTTC
TRBJ1-2,once,.,TRBV29-1,CSVWGSNYGYTF,TGCAGCGTTTGGGGCAGCAACTATGGCTACACCTTC
TRBJ2-7,.,.,TRBV7-2,CASSRGPSYEQYF,TGTGCCAGCAGCCGCGGGCCCTCCTACGAGCAGTACTTC
TRBJ2-3,.,TRBD2,TRBV25-1,CASSDFLAGGVADTQYF,TGTGCCAGCAGTGATTTCCTAGCGGGGGGAGTTGCAGATACGCAGTATTTT
TRBJ1-1,.,.,TRBV18,CASSGRRQTLDPTEAFF,TGTGCCAGCTCAGGACGGAGGCAGACCCTCGACCCCACTGAAGCTTTCTTT
TRBJ1-4,few,TRBD1,TRBV5-1,CASSLAGTGAEKLFF,TGCGCCAGCAGCCTGGCGGGGACAGGGGCCGAAAAACTGTTTTTT
TRBJ1-2,.,.,TRBV6-5,CASRPPTGVDGYTF,TGTGCCAGCAGACCTCCAACAGGAGTGGATGGCTACACCTTC
TRBJ2-7,.,TRBD2,TRBV27,CASRVGTSNHEQYF,TGTGCCAGCAGGGTCGGGACTAGCAACCACGAGCAGTACTTC
TRBJ2-2,.,TRBD2,TRBV27,CASRPRRLAGGPTQNTGELFF,TGTGCCAGCAGGCCGAGGAGACTAGCGGGGGGTCCTACACAGAACACCGGGGAGCTGTTTTTT
TRBJ2-7,.,TRBD2,TRBV5-1,CASSLAPGTRYEQYF,TGCGCCAGCAGCTTGGCACCCGGGACTAGATACGAGCAGTACTTC
TRBJ2-5,.,.,TRBV5-1,CASSLQAVQYF,TGCGCCAGCAGCTTGCAGGCTGTGCAGTACTTC
TRBJ2-1,.,.,TRBV6-5,CASSPVENNEQFF,TGTGCCAGCAGTCCCGTGGAGAACAATGAGCAGTTCTTC